What follows describes a single TCR beta chain. The target antigen is unknown. Researchers reported that TCR beta cDNA libraries carried unique molecular identifiers. From the PCR reads, TCRdb called clonotypes with MiXCR, one entry per CDR3 protein. Of fewer than 850,000 distinct CDR3 sequences detected, less than 35% appear once; the ten largest clones hold around 0.55%. The sample originates from a study of post-analysis software for immune sequencing data. Study conclusions and caveats: Included in a set of roughly 5 TRBV segments more frequent in patients than controls were TRBV5-6, TRBV5-1 and TRBV20-1.

Germline V lookup: CDR1 MNHEY, CDR2 SMNVEV (reference sequence). The CDR3 has 14 residues. The V gene lost 8 bases and the J gene lost 0 bases, with 11 bases spanning the gap. Input material: blood. The receptor was derived from a girl under 18 with multiple sclerosis. The V gene is TRBV27, the J gene TRBJ1-5; D call uncertain. The CDR3: CASGDPPSNQPQHF. DNA for the CDR3: TGTGCCAGCGGCGATCCCCCTAGCAATCAGCCCCAGCATTTT.